These 24 T cell receptor beta chains share one sample of origin, sequenced in a study of control samples from healthy donors and cancer patients. The protocol was immunoSEQ multiplex PCR, while the TCRdb copy is restricted to in-frame clones and leaves out a portion. Seen here are 250,000 to 300,000 clones, more than 65% observed once, and the top ten hold roughly 13%. Sequenced: PBMCs. Source of these receptors: a woman aged 55-70 years with lung cancer.

Note on this clone: The junction differs from germline at one of its ends, possibly a read error. The V gene is TRBV29-1, the J gene TRBJ2-7; TRBD1 aligns across 9 bases. Germline loops: CDR1 SQVTM, CDR2 ANQGSEA. The CDR3 totals 12 residues. CDR3 in DNA: TGCAGCGTAGAAGGACAGGGGAGCGAGCAGTACTTC. It specifies CSVEGQGSEQYF.

The chain links TRBV10-2 to TRBJ2-7; TRBD1 agrees at 11 bases. V dropped 0 bases and J dropped 4; count of bases not matched to a gene: 2. Germline V gene sequence: CDR1 WSHSY, CDR2 SAAADI. The CDR3 has 15 residues. The CDR3 reads CASSESDRGLYEQYF. CDR3 sequence (DNA): TGCGCCAGCAGTGAGTCGGACAGGGGGCTATACGAGCAGTACTTC.

The chain employs TRBV5-1 and TRBJ1-2, with D maybe TRBD1 (5 bases). CDR1 is SGHRS and CDR2 is YFSETQ in the germline V gene. Trimming left V 0 bases short and J 7 bases short, with 13 bases between. This CDR3 has 14 residues. Here the CDR3 reads CASSLEGEAGGYTF. CDR3 DNA: TGCGCCAGCAGCTTGGAAGGGGAAGCGGGTGGCTACACCTTC.

V and J are TRBV5-6 and TRBJ1-6; no reliable D call. Trimming removed 4 bases from V and 8 bases from J, with 4 bases in between. From germline, CDR1 is SGHDT and CDR2 YYEEEE. The CDR3 contains 11 residues. CDR3 sequence: CASSADSPLHF. The CDR3 nucleotides read TGTGCCAGCAGCGCCGATTCACCCCTCCACTTT.

This clone was found a few times. At the DNA level, this CDR3 is encoded by other sequences in the same sample as well. The V gene is TRBV5-1, the J gene TRBJ1-2, with 9 bases fitting TRBD1. Trimming at V came to 0 bases and at J to 6 bases, leaving 3 bases not matched to a gene. The CDR3 loop spans 14 amino acids. Germline CDR1 SGHRS, CDR2 YFSETQ. The CDR3: CASSLGTGDHGYTF. The CDR3 bases are TGCGCCAGCAGCTTGGGGACAGGGGATCATGGCTACACCTTC.

A few counts support this clone. The genes are TRBV11-3 and TRBJ2-2; D may be TRBD2 (6 bases). V was cut by 5 bases and J by 1 base, with 14 bases left in between. Germline V CDR1 and CDR2: SGHNT, YENEEA. This CDR3 region has 16 residues. CDR3 residues: CASSPGGTENTGELFF. In nucleotides, the CDR3 is TGTGCCAGCAGCCCTGGGGGGACTGAGAACACCGGGGAGCTGTTTTTT.

The CDR3: CASSLGDKSYEQYF. CDR3 DNA: TGTGCCAGCAGCTTGGGGGACAAGTCCTACGAGCAGTACTTC. The V and J genes are TRBV11-2 and TRBJ2-7, with D perhaps matching TRBD1 (6 bases). Between the trimmed V and J ends, which lost 3 bases and 1 base, there was a span of 10 bases. CDR1 is SGHAT and CDR2 is FQNNGV in the germline V gene. The CDR3 is 14 amino acids. The full variable domain, in which reference TRBV11-2 and TRBJ2-7 provide the parts outside the CDR3, is EAGVAQSPRYKIIEKRQSVAFWCNPISGHATLYWYQQILGQGPKLLIQFQNNGVVDDSQLPKDRFSAERLKGVDSTLKIQPAKLEDSAVYLCASSLGDKSYEQYFGPGTRLTVT.

The J gene is TRBJ1-2, the V gene TRBV7-9, with 7 nucleotides matching TRBD1. The CDR3 totals 15 residues. Unmatched junction bases numbered 14, after V lost 6 bases and J lost 7 bases. Germline-derived CDR1 and CDR2 are SEHNR and FQNEAQ (reference sequence). The CDR3 sequence is CASRGQAAFGGGYTF. CDR3 DNA: TGTGCCAGCAGAGGACAGGCAGCCTTCGGAGGTGGCTACACCTTC.

The CDR3 loop reads CSVEASGTYNEQFF. In DNA form, the CDR3 reads TGCAGCGTTGAGGCTAGCGGTACCTACAATGAGCAGTTCTTC. The rearrangement uses TRBV29-1 and TRBJ2-1, with 7 bases that match TRBD2. Losses at the gene ends were 3 bases for V and 2 bases for J; bases not matched to a gene: 4. The CDR3 length is 14 residues. Germline-derived CDR1 and CDR2 are SQVTM and ANQGSEA.

The chain links TRBV5-1 to TRBJ1-3, with TRBD1 as a possible D gene (6 bases). V lost 4 bases and J lost 5, with 13 bases in between. There are 14 residues in the CDR3. Germline V gene lookup returns CDR1 SGHRS and CDR2 YFSETQ. CDR3 region: CASSQGTTRNTIYF. For the CDR3, the DNA is TGCGCCAGCAGCCAGGGGACGACCAGAAACACCATATATTTT.

This clone has only one observation. The chain carries TRBV7-3 and TRBJ1-1; D call uncertain. The CDR3 covers 14 residues. The V gene's germline CDR1 is SGHTA and CDR2 FQGTGA. Trimming removed 5 bases at V and 6 bases at J, with 16 bases between. The CDR3 region is CASSEGWREAEAFF. For the CDR3, the DNA is TGTGCCAGCAGCGAAGGTTGGCGGGAGGCTGAAGCTTTCTTT.

V usage is TRBV30 and J usage is TRBJ1-1, with D uncertain. Germline lookup yields CDR1 GTSNPN and CDR2 SVGIG (reference sequence). Trimming shortened V by 0 bases and J by 6 bases, and 8 bases separated the two germline ends. The CDR3 length is 12 residues. CDR3 residues: CAWSVAKAEAFF. The CDR3 bases are TGTGCCTGGAGTGTAGCTAAGGCTGAAGCTTTCTTT.

The genes are TRBV5-1 and TRBJ2-2, with D maybe TRBD1 (6 bases). The ends were cut back, 2 bases at V and 7 bases at J, with 9 bases in the middle. This CDR3 spans 13 amino acids. Germline lookup yields CDR1 SGHRS and CDR2 YFSETQ. CDR3 protein: CASSFAGVGELFF. The CDR3 DNA sequence: TGCGCCAGCAGCTTCGCAGGGGTCGGGGAGCTGTTTTTT. The variable domain in full, with the rest retrieved from reference TRBV5-1 and TRBJ2-2, is KAGVTQTPRYLIKTRGQQVTLSCSPISGHRSVSWYQQTPGQGLQFLFEYFSETQRNKGNFPGRFSGRQFSNSRSEMNVSTLELGDSALYLCASSFAGVGELFFGEGSRLTVL.

The V and J genes are TRBV6-5 and TRBJ1-1; D gene unclear. Germline CDR1 reads MNHEY; CDR2 reads SVGAGI. The V and J ends lost 7 bases and 3 bases respectively, with 12 bases between them. The CDR3 length is 13 residues. CDR3 loop: CASTLHSDTEAFF. In DNA form, the CDR3 reads TGTGCCAGCACATTACACAGTGACACTGAAGCTTTCTTT.

The chain joins TRBV6-8 to TRBJ1-1, with 10 positions matching TRBD1. Trimming took 3 bases from V and 1 from J; bases not matched to a gene: 2. Looked up from germline, CDR1 is MNHGY and CDR2 is SAAAGT. The CDR3 is 15 residues long. CDR3 sequence reads: CASSYRDRGNTEAFF. CDR3 coding DNA: TGTGCCAGCAGTTATAGGGACAGGGGGAACACTGAAGCTTTCTTT.

V gene TRBV5-1 combines with J gene TRBJ1-1; D might be TRBD1 (5 bases). The germline CDR1 and CDR2 sequences are SGHRS and YFSETQ. This CDR3 has 14 residues. V was shortened by 6 bases and J by 1 base, with 13 bases between the two germline ends. The CDR3 nucleotides are TGCGCCAGCACCTCCCAGGGTAAGAACACTGAAGCTTTCTTT. Protein: CASTSQGKNTEAFF. The full variable domain, rest sourced from reference TRBV5-1 and TRBJ1-1, is KAGVTQTPRYLIKTRGQQVTLSCSPISGHRSVSWYQQTPGQGLQFLFEYFSETQRNKGNFPGRFSGRQFSNSRSEMNVSTLELGDSALYLCASTSQGKNTEAFFGQGTRLTVV.

The V call is TRBV3-1 (or the pseudogene TRBV3-2), the J call TRBJ2-7, with 7 bases fitting TRBD2. Germline CDR1 reads LGHDT; CDR2 reads YNNKEL (reference sequence). Trimming at V came to 3 bases and at J to 5 bases, leaving 7 bases not matched to a gene. The CDR3 is made up of 14 amino acids. This chain's CDR3 is CASSQLAVRDEQYF. The DNA of the CDR3 is TGTGCCAGCAGCCAGCTAGCGGTGCGAGACGAGCAGTACTTC.

This clone was recorded once. The chain uses TRBV6-1 and TRBJ2-3; D is uncertain. V was pared by 0 bases and J by 1 base, with 5 bases between. CDR1 MNHNS and CDR2 SASEGT come from the germline V gene. The CDR3 is 14 amino acids. CDR3 coding DNA: TGTGCCAGCAGTGAAGCACAAGGCACAGATACGCAGTATTTT. It yields the protein CASSEAQGTDTQYF.

The chain couples TRBV2 to TRBJ2-7; D gene ambiguous. Germline V gene sequence: CDR1 SNHLY, CDR2 FYNNEI. The CDR3 covers 14 residues. V was cut by 10 bases and J by 6 bases, with 22 bases left in between. DNA for the CDR3: TGTGCCACCTCTTCTCAAAGGACCGTTGGCGAGCAGTACTTC. This codes for CATSSQRTVGEQYF.

The chain carries TRBV29-1 and TRBJ2-6; maybe TRBD2 (5 bases). The CDR3 has 13 amino acids. Trimming took off 3 bases at V and 2 bases at J, with 5 bases between the two ends. The germline CDR1 and CDR2 sequences are SQVTM and ANQGSEA. Here the CDR3 DNA reads TGCAGCGTTGACGGGGCTGGGGCCAACGTCCTGACTTTC. This encodes CSVDGAGANVLTF.

This clone showed up just once. This chain uses TRBV27 with TRBJ1-6; 9 bases align to TRBD1. CDR3 length: 15 residues. CDR1 is MNHEY, CDR2 SMNVEV, per germline (reference sequence). V was clipped by 6 bases and J by 9 bases; unmatched bases: 9. The DNA of the CDR3 is TGTGCCAGCAGCCTAATAGGGACAGGGAGTTCACCCCTCCACTTT. Protein sequence: CASSLIGTGSSPLHF.

J is TRBJ1-2 and V is TRBV2, with 10 bases lining up with TRBD1. The CDR3 consists of 13 residues. The germline V gene encodes CDR1 SNHLY and CDR2 FYNNEI. J lost 5 bases, V lost 9 bases, and 6 bases had no gene match. The chain's CDR3 is CARTGTGEYGYTF. The DNA of the CDR3 is TGTGCCAGAACCGGGACAGGGGAATATGGCTACACCTTC. The variable domain in full, with the rest retrieved from reference TRBV2 and TRBJ1-2, is EPEVTQTPSHQVTQMGQEVILRCVPISNHLYFYWYRQILGQKVEFLVSFYNNEISEKSEIFDDQFSVERPDGSNFTLKIRSTKLEDSAMYFCARTGTGEYGYTFGSGTRLTVV.

This chain links TRBV7-3 with TRBJ2-3, with 10 nucleotides matching TRBD1. Per the germline V gene, CDR1 is SGHTA and CDR2 is FQGTGA. The CDR3 contains 16 residues. V shed 0 bases, J shed 4 bases, and the junction held 4 bases outside the gene matches. For the CDR3, the DNA is TGTGCCAGCAGCTTAACCGGGACAGGGGTGTCAGATACGCAGTATTTT. Protein: CASSLTGTGVSDTQYF.

This clone was counted a few times. The V gene is TRBV5-1, the J gene TRBJ1-6; no reliable D call. The CDR3 length is 16 residues. V was pared by 4 bases and J by 0 bases, with 11 bases between. The germline gives CDR1 SGHRS, CDR2 YFSETQ. The CDR3 region is CASSEGLSSYNSPLHF. DNA for the CDR3: TGCGCCAGCAGCGAAGGGTTGAGCTCCTATAATTCACCCCTCCACTTT.